These T cell receptor beta chains were read from a single sample in a study of CD8+ T cells in alopecia areata. TCRdb's copy holds only in-frame clones and misses some; the assay was immunoSEQ multiplex PCR. The profile covers around 100,000 clones, with 85% to 90% appearing a single time and around 10% taken by the ten largest. The sequences come from CD8+ T cells sorted from blood, collected between weeks 30 and 35, from a patient treated with tofacitinib. The receptors were sampled from a human donor with alopecia areata. The CDR3 runs from the conserved cysteine through the conserved F or W. A D gene is named only where the DNA matches it firmly. Size values are once, few and many counts, or a class for expanded clones, and some rows have none.

>TRBD2|.|TRBJ2-7|TRBV19
CASSIASGGYEQYF
TGTGCCAGTAGTATAGCTAGCGGGGGCTACGAGCAGTACTTC
>.|once|TRBJ2-2|TRBV9
CASSVYTGELFF
TGTGCCAGCAGCGTATACACCGGGGAGCTGTTTTTT
>.|.|TRBJ2-3|TRBV7-9
CASSLVTSRDTQYF
TGTGCCAGCAGCTTAGTCACTAGCAGAGATACGCAGTATTTT
>.|.|TRBJ2-1|TRBV2
CASIPTGRDYNEQFF
TGTGCCAGCATCCCGACAGGGCGGGATTACAATGAGCAGTTCTTC
>.|.|TRBJ2-1|TRBV29-1
CSVDASYNEQFF
TGCAGCGTTGACGCGTCCTACAATGAGCAGTTCTTC
>.|.|TRBJ1-2|TRBV10-2
CASSSDRQLYYGYTF
TGCGCCAGCAGTAGCGACAGGCAACTCTACTATGGCTACACCTTC
>.|once|TRBJ2-7|TRBV18
CASSPLDSSYEQYF
TGTGCCAGCTCACCCCTGGACAGCTCCTACGAGCAGTACTTC
>.|.|TRBJ1-2|TRBV21-1
CASSNGPGQQYGYTF
TGTGCCAGCAGCAACGGGCCGGGACAGCAATATGGCTACACCTTC
>.|.|TRBJ1-4|TRBV30
CAWSTPPANEKLFF
TGTGCTTGGAGTACCCCCCCGGCTAATGAAAAACTGTTTTTT
>TRBD2|.|TRBJ2-1|TRBV19
CASSIELAGAVDNEQFF
TGTGCCAGTAGTATCGAACTAGCGGGAGCCGTGGACAATGAGCAGTTCTTC
>.|.|TRBJ2-7|TRBV21-1
CASSTWDIYEQYF
TGTGCCAGCAGCACGTGGGACATCTACGAGCAGTACTTC
>TRBD1|.|TRBJ1-2|TRBV19
CASSIGTASLGYTF
TGTGCCAGTAGTATCGGGACAGCCTCTCTGGGCTACACCTTC
>.|.|TRBJ1-1|TRBV10-1
CASRLGLGTEAFF
TGCGCCAGCAGGCTCGGTTTGGGCACTGAAGCTTTCTTT
>TRBD2|.|TRBJ2-2|TRBV7-9
CASSPPSGANTGELFF
TGTGCCAGCAGCCCACCGAGCGGGGCTAACACCGGGGAGCTGTTTTTT
>.|.|TRBJ1-1|TRBV7-9
CASSEVTVNTEAFF
TGTGCCAGCAGCGAAGTGACAGTTAACACTGAAGCTTTCTTT
>TRBD1|.|TRBJ2-3|TRBV29-1
CSVAAGGISDTQYF
TGCAGCGTTGCCGCAGGGGGCATTTCAGATACGCAGTATTTT
>.|.|TRBJ2-1|TRBV19
CASTLVDGSYNEQFF
TGTGCCTCAACCCTGGTTGATGGCTCCTACAATGAGCAGTTCTTC
>.|.|TRBJ2-7|TRBV30
CAFWAGTYEQYF
TGTGCCTTTTGGGCAGGAACCTACGAGCAGTACTTC
>.|.|TRBJ1-5|TRBV5-6
CAFPFTQHF
TGTGCCTTCCCATTTACCCAGCATTTT
>.|.|TRBJ1-1|TRBV7-6
CASSSFDSNTEAFF
TGTGCCAGCAGCTCGTTCGATTCGAACACTGAAGCTTTCTTT
>.|.|TRBJ2-7|TRBV29-1
CSVGIVGSYEQYF
TGCAGCGTTGGTATAGTAGGCTCCTACGAGCAGTACTTC
>.|few|TRBJ2-1|TRBV9
CASSADYNEQFF
TGTGCCAGCAGCGCGGACTACAATGAGCAGTTCTTC
>.|few|TRBJ2-7|TRBV5-1
CASSSESDEQYF
TGCGCCAGCAGCTCCGAGAGTGACGAGCAGTACTTC
>.|few|TRBJ2-7|TRBV7-9
CATATTPYEQYF
TGTGCCACCGCGACGACTCCCTACGAGCAGTACTTC
>.|.|TRBJ2-7|TRBV27
CASMALGGGAYEQYF
TGTGCCAGCATGGCCTTAGGAGGAGGGGCCTACGAGCAGTACTTC
>TRBD1|few|TRBJ2-1|TRBV14
CASSQGDRVYYNEQFF
TGTGCCAGCAGCCAAGGCGACAGGGTCTACTACAATGAGCAGTTCTTC
>TRBD1|once|TRBJ2-1|TRBV11-2
CASSPTGLEQFF
TGTGCCAGCAGCCCGACAGGGTTGGAGCAGTTCTTC
>.|.|TRBJ1-6|TRBV10-3
CAINGDPNSPLHF
TGTGCCATCAACGGGGATCCTAATTCACCCCTCCACTTT
>.|.|TRBJ2-3|TRBV27
CASSPNTDTQYF
TGTGCCAGCAGTCCCAACACAGATACGCAGTATTTT
>.|.|TRBJ2-2|TRBV27
CASGGRVNTGELFF
TGTGCCAGCGGGGGACGGGTAAACACCGGGGAGCTGTTTTTT
>.|.|TRBJ2-5|TRBV4-1
CASSPQPGQETQYF
TGCGCCAGCAGCCCACAGCCGGGACAAGAGACCCAGTACTTC
>.|.|TRBJ1-1|TRBV4-1
CASSQEWTEAFF
TGCGCCAGCAGCCAAGAATGGACTGAAGCTTTCTTT
>.|.|TRBJ2-7|TRBV7-8
CASSLRFRNYEQYF
TGTGCCAGCAGCTTGAGATTCCGAAACTACGAGCAGTACTTC
>TRBD1|once|TRBJ1-4|TRBV4-1
CASSQTGSEKLFF
TGCGCCAGCAGCCAGACAGGGAGTGAAAAACTGTTTTTT
>.|.|TRBJ2-7|TRBV11-2
CASSLVTAGPTYEQYF
TGTGCCAGCAGCTTAGTTACGGCGGGACCCACCTACGAGCAGTACTTC
>.|.|TRBJ2-1|TRBV7-9
CASSSGDEQFF
TGTGCCAGCAGCTCCGGAGATGAGCAGTTCTTC
>.|once|TRBJ2-1|TRBV2
CASGLGYNEQFF
TGTGCCAGTGGGTTAGGATACAATGAGCAGTTCTTC
>.|.|TRBJ2-1|TRBV9
CASSGSYNEQFF
TGTGCCAGCAGCGGGTCCTACAATGAGCAGTTCTTC
>TRBD1|.|TRBJ2-7|TRBV29-1
CSVELPRQGPHPYEQYF
TGCAGCGTTGAGTTACCGAGACAGGGGCCGCACCCCTACGAGCAGTACTTC
>.|few|TRBJ2-7|TRBV21-1
CASSSYYEQYF
TGTGCCAGCAGCAGCTACTACGAGCAGTACTTC
>.|once|TRBJ1-1|TRBV6-5
CASSYFREGTEAFF
TGTGCCAGCAGTTATTTTAGGGAGGGCACTGAAGCTTTCTTT
>.|.|TRBJ2-1|TRBV18
CASSPSAEGRIGEQFF
TGTGCCAGCTCACCCAGCGCGGAGGGGCGCATAGGTGAGCAGTTCTTC